This T cell receptor beta chain emerged from a study of regulatory T cells in long-lasting Graves disease. Sample time point: newly diagnosed GD, antithyroid drugs for less than 3 months. PBMC-extracted RNA yielded the TCR library. V dropped 3 bases and J dropped 5; count of bases not matched to a gene: 5. CDR3 length equals 14 residues. Looked up from germline, CDR1 is SNHLY and CDR2 is FYNNEI. Through Arm-PCR of CDR3 regions and iRepertoire HTBI primers, TCR beta libraries were built. TCRdb called the multiplex PCR reads again in MiXCR, with one record for every CDR3 protein. This table holds a few hundred thousand distinct CDR3 sequences, roughly 13% found once. At least ten counts were recorded for this clonotype. The sample was also reused in another study, on T cells in Graves' hyperthyroidism and ophthalmopathy.

This receptor was taken from a man between 25 and 39 years old with Graves disease. The specimen was peripheral blood mononuclear cells (PBMCs), collected at new diagnosis, from a patient treated with antithyroid drugs. This chain joins TRBV2 and TRBJ2-5, with 8 bases aligning to TRBD1. This CDR3 reads CASSDRQGKETQYF. For the CDR3, the DNA is TGTGCCAGCAGTGATCGACAGGGGAAGGAGACCCAGTACTTC.